This T cell receptor (beta chain) is drawn from a study of patients and donors after allogeneic stem cell transplantation. TCRdb reprocessed the RT-PCR reads via MiXCR and lists one record per CDR3 protein. The sample lists some 60,000 distinct CDR3 sequences, 13% occurring once. This clonotype showed up just a few times. Germline V CDR1 and CDR2: MNHEY, SMNVEV (reference sequence). V was pared by 6 bases and J by 9 bases, with 16 bases between. CDR3 length: 13 residues. This TCR derives from a human donor who was either an allogeneic HSCT recipient or a stem cell or donor lymphocyte infusion donor (not recorded which). It is not recorded whose cells these are; they may come from a transplant donor. The sample taken for sequencing was blood, either unsorted or a sorted T cell fraction (not recorded which). The chain is built from TRBV27 and TRBJ2-3; D unresolved. Written as DNA, the CDR3 is TGTGCCAGCAGGACTCAGAGTAGCTTGACGCAGTATTTT. Protein product: CASRTQSSLTQYF.